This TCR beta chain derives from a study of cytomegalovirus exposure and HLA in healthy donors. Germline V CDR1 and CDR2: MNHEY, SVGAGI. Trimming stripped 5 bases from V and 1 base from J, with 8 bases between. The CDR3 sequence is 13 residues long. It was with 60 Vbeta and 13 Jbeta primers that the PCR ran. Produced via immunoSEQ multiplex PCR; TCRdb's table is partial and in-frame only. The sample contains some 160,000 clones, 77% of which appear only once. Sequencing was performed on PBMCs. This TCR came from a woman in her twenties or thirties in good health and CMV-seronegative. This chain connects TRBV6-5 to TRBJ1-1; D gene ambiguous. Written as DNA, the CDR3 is TGTGCCAGCAGTACCCAGGAGAACACTGAAGCTTTCTTT. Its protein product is CASSTQENTEAFF.